This TCR beta chain was retrieved from a study of blood T cell repertoires in COVID-19. About the study: Sample material is recorded as cDNA or gDNA derived from T cells, B-cell-depleted T cells, or PBMCs.

The repertoire was sequenced with immunoSEQ multiplex PCR; TCRdb's copy has only in-frame clones and lacks some. The table lists over 250,000 clones, roughly 80% of them singletons. Germline V gene data show CDR1 as SGHNT and CDR2 as YYREEE (reference sequence). V trimming: 2 bases; J trimming: 4 bases; junction bases outside the gene matches: 2. This CDR3 has 14 residues. This clone was observed a handful of times. The sample consisted of peripheral blood. The source of this sequence is a human donor with COVID-19, enrolled during active disease. The donor label of this sample is uncertain. This rearrangement joins TRBV5-4 to TRBJ2-2; 7 bases are shared with TRBD2. The CDR3 here is CASSFTSVTGELFF. CDR3 nucleotide sequence: TGTGCCAGCAGCTTTACTAGCGTCACCGGGGAGCTGTTTTTT.